Sequencing of this T cell receptor beta chain was carried out in a study of post-analysis software for immune sequencing data. This clonotype was recorded a few times. The antigen is unknown. J gave up 4 bases and V 6 bases, and 10 bases lay outside the gene matches. CDR3 length: 15 residues. Germline V gives CDR1 DFQATT, CDR2 SNEGSKA (reference sequence). Whole-study results and caveats: Batch-matched samples strongly co-clustered by F measure. Five TRBV segments occurring more often in patients than controls included TRBV5-6, TRBV5-1 and TRBV20-1.

Sequencing libraries made from TCR beta cDNA carried unique molecular identifiers. T cells numbering roughly 1 to 10 million yielded cDNA molecules that totaled roughly 500,000. In TCRdb, the PCR reads were re-called with MiXCR into one record per CDR3 protein. The sample yields fewer than 550,000 distinct CDR3 sequences, around a third seen once. The sequence was obtained from a girl aged 2 to 17 with multiple sclerosis. Sequencing used blood. The chain carries TRBV20-1 and TRBJ2-5; 11 bases match TRBD2. The CDR3 loop is CSARWGGLAGETQYF. For the CDR3, the DNA is TGCAGTGCGCGTTGGGGCGGACTAGCGGGAGAGACCCAGTACTTC.